This T cell receptor (beta chain) was recorded in a study of cytomegalovirus exposure and HLA in healthy donors. Overall study: Earlier sequencing of about 179 million T cells yielded approximately 100 million unique TCR beta sequences.

A few counts support this clone. Its matching antigen is unknown. Study-level findings and limits: Among CMV-associated TCR beta chains, most appeared HLA-restricted in a later analysis. Some TCR beta chains (around 160 of them) were listed as cytomegalovirus-associated.

The ends lost 6 bases at V and 15 bases at J; junction bases unmatched: 8. Per the germline V gene, CDR1 is SNHLY and CDR2 is FYNNEI. The CDR3 extends over 14 amino acids. PCR involved 60 Vbeta and 13 Jbeta primers. This table comes from immunoSEQ multiplex PCR, and its TCRdb copy is limited to in-frame clones, with some not included. The profile shows 50,000 to 70,000 clones, 70% to 75% of them singletons. The sample taken for sequencing was PBMCs. This chain uses TRBV2 with TRBJ2-1; 16 nucleotides match TRBD2. This clonotype was sampled from a middle-aged man in good health and CMV-seropositive. The CDR3 spells CASSPGTSGGARFF. For the CDR3, the DNA is TGTGCCAGCAGCCCCGGGACTAGCGGGGGGGCCAGGTTCTTC.